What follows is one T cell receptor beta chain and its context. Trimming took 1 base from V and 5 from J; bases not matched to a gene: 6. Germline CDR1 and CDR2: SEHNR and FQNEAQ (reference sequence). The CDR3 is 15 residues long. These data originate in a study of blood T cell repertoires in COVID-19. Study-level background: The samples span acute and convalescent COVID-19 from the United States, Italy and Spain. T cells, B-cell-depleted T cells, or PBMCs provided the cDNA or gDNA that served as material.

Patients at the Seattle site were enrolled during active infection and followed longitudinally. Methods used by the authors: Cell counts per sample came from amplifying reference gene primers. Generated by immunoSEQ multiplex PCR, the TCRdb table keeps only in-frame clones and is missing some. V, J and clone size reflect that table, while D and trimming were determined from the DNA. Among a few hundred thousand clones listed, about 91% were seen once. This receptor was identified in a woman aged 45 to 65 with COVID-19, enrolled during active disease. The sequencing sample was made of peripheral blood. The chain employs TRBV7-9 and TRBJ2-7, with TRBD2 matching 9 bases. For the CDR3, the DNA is TGTGCCAGCAGCTTAGTAGGCGGGGGGGCGGACGAGCAGTACTTC. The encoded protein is CASSLVGGGADEQYF.